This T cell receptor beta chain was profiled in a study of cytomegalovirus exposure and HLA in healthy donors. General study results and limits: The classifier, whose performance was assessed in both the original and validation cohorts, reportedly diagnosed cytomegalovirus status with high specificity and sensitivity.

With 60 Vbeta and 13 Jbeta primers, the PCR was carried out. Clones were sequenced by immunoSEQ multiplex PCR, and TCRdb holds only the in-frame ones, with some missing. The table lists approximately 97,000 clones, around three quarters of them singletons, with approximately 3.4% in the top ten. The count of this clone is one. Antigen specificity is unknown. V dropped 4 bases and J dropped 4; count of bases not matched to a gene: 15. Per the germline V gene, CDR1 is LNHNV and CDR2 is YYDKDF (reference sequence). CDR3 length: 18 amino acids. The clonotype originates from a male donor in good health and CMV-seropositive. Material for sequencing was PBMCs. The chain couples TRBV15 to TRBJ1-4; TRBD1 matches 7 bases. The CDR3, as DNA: TGTGCCACCAGCAAACGAATCGCAACGGGACAGCATAATGAAAAACTGTTTTTT. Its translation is CATSKRIATGQHNEKLFF. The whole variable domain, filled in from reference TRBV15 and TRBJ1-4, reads DAMVIQNPRYQVTQFGKPVTLSCSQTLNHNVMYWYQQKSSQAPKLLFHYYDKDFNNEADTPDNFQSRRPNTSFCFLDIRSPGLGDTAMYLCATSKRIATGQHNEKLFFGSGTQLSVL.